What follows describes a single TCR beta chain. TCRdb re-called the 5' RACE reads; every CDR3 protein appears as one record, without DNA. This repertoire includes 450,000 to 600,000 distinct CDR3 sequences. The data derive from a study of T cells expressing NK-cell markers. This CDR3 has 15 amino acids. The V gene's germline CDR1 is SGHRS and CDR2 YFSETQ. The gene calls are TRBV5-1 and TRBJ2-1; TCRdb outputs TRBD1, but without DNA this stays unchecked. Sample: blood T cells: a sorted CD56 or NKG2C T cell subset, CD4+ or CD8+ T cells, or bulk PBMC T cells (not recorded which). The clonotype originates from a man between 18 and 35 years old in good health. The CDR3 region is CASSPSPTPYNEQFF. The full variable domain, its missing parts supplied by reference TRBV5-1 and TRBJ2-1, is KAGVTQTPRYLIKTRGQQVTLSCSPISGHRSVSWYQQTPGQGLQFLFEYFSETQRNKGNFPGRFSGRQFSNSRSEMNVSTLELGDSALYLCASSPSPTPYNEQFFGPGTRLTVL.